This note documents a single T cell receptor (beta chain) sequence. CDR3 length: 12 residues. Trimming took 7 bases from V and 6 from J, leaving 10 bases between them. These data belong to a study of identical twins. TCRdb reanalysed the 5' RACE reads using MiXCR and keeps one entry per CDR3 protein. The sample gives around 490,000 distinct CDR3 sequences, 20% to 25% of which show up once; roughly 0.5% is in the top ten. These data also formed part of another study, on yellow fever vaccine responses in identical twins.

The chain is built from TRBV12-3 or TRBV12-4 and TRBJ2-1, with a tentative D call TRBD2 (5 bases). The clonotype originates from a woman aged 18-30 years in good health. What was sequenced was CD4+ T cells sorted from blood. CDR3 DNA: TGTGCCAGCAAAGGGAGCACCAATGAGCAGTTCTTC. It translates to CASKGSTNEQFF.